This TCR beta chain comes out of a study of T-cell reconstitution after alpha-beta-depleted transplantation in children. Findings and caveats of the study: Reportedly, only several hundred clones from non-depleted graft cells drove alpha-beta T-cell counts at about two months. Surviving recipient T cells and thymic progenitors accounted for the high day-60 TCRbeta diversity observed in some patients.

This CDR3 comprises 20 residues. During its preparation, the TCRbeta library received unique molecular identifiers. TCRdb passed the PCR reads through MiXCR, listing each CDR3 protein once. The sample has fewer than 250,000 distinct CDR3 sequences; approximately 8.9% are singletons. This clonotype came up many times. Its antigen is as yet unknown. This chain links TRBV21-1 with TRBJ1-1; the D call in the table, TRBD1, was not verified against the DNA. TRBV21-1 is described as a pseudogene. This specimen was PBMCs, mostly from graft donor cells, taken 180 days after TCRalphabeta/CD19-depleted stem cell transplant. This clonotype originated in a male patient under 18 who had a stem cell transplant for acute lymphoblastic leukemia, so the T cells may come from the graft donor. The CDR3 spells CASSNKGLKGTEFLNTEAFF. For the CDR3, the DNA is TGTGCCAGCAGCAATAAGGGGTTGAAGGGGACCGAATTTTTGAACACTGAAGCTTTCTTT.